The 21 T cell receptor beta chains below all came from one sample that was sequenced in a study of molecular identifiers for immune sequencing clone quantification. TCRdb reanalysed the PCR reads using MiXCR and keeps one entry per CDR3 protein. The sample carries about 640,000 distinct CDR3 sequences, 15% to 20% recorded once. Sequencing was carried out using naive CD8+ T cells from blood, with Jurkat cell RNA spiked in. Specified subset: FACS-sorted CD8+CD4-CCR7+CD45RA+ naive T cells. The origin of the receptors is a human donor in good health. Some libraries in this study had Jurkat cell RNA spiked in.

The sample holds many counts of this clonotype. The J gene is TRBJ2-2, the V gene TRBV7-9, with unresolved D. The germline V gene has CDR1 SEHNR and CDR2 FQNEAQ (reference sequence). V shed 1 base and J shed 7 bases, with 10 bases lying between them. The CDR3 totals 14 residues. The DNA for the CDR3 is TGTGCCAGCAGCTTAGTCCGCGGAATCGGGGAGCTGTTTTTT. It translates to CASSLVRGIGELFF.

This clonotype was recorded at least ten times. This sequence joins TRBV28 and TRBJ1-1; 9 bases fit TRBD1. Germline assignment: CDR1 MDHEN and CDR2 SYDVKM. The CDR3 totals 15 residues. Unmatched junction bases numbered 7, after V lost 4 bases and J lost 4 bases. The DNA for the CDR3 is TGTGCCAGCAGTTCACAGGGGGCGTCGGGCACTGAAGCTTTCTTT. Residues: CASSSQGASGTEAFF.

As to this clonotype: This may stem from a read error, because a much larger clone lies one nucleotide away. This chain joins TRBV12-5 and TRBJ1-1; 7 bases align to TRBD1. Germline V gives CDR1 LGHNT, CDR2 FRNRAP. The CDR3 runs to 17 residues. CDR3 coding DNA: TGTGCTAGTGGTCCAACCGGGACAGAGAGTATGAACATTGAAGCTTTCTTT. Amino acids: CASGPTGTESMNIEAFF. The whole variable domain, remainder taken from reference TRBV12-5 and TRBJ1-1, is DARVTQTPRHKVTEMGQEVTMRCQPILGHNTVFWYRQTMMQGLELLAYFRNRAPLDDSGMPKDRFSAEMPDATLATLKIQPSEPRDSAVYFCASGPTGTESMNIEAFFGQGTRLTVV.

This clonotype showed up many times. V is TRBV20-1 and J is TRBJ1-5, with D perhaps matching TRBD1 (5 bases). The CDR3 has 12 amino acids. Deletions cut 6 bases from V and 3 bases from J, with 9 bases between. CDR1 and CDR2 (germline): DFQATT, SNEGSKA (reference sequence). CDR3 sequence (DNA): TGCAGTGCAAGACAGCACAATCAGCCCCAGCATTTT. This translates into CSARQHNQPQHF.

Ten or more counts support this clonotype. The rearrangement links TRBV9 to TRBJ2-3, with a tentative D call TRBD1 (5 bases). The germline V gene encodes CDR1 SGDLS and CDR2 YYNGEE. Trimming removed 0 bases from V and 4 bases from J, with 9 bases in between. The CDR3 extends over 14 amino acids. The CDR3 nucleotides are TGTGCCAGCAGCGTAGATACAGGCGCAGATACGCAGTATTTT. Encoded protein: CASSVDTGADTQYF.

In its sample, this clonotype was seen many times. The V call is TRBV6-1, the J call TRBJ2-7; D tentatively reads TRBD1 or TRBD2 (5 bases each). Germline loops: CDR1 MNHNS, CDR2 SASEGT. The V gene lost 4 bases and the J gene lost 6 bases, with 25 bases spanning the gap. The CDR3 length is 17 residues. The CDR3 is CASSGFSPGTITVEQYF. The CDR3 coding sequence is TGTGCCAGCAGTGGCTTCTCCCCCGGGACGATTACTGTCGAGCAGTACTTC.

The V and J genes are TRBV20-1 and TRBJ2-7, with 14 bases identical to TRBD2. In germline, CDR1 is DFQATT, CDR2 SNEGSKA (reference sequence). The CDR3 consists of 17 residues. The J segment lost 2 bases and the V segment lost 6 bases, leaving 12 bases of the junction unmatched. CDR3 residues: CSARSTSGRVLTYEQYF. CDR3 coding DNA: TGCAGTGCGAGGTCGACTAGCGGGAGGGTTTTGACCTACGAGCAGTACTTC.

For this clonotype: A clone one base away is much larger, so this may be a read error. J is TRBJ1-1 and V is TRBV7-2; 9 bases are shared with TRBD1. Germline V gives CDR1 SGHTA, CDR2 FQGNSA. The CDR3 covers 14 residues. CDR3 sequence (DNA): TGTGCCAGCGGCTTCGACAGGGGGTTCACTGAAGCTTTCTTT. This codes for CASGFDRGFTEAFF.

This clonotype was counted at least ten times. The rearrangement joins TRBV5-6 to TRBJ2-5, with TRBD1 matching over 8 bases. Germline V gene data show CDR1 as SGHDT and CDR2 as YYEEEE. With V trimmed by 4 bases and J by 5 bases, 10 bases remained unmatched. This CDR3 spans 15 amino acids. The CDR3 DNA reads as TGTGCCAGCAGCCCGAAGGACAGGGTGGTTGAGACCCAGTACTTC. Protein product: CASSPKDRVVETQYF.

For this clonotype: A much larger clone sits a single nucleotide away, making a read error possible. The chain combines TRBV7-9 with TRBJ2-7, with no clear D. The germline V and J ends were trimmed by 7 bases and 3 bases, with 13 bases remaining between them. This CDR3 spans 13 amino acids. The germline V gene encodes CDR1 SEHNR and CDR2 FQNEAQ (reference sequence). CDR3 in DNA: TGTGCCAGCAATCCGTCAACCCACTACGAGCAGTACTTC. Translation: CASNPSTHYEQYF.

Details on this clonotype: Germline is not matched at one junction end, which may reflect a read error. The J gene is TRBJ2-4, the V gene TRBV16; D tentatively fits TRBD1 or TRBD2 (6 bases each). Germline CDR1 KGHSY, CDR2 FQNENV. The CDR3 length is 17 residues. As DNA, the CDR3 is TGTGCCAGCAGCCATCCGGGCCGGTGGGGGGCCAAAAACACTCAGTACTTC. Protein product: CASSHPGRWGAKNTQYF.

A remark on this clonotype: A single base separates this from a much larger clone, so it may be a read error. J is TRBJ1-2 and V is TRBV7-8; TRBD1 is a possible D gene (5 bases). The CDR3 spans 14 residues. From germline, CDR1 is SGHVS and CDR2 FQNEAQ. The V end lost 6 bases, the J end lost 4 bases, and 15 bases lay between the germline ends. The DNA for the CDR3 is TGTGCCAGCAGTTTGGGGGGGGAGACCTATGGCTACACCTTC. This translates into CASSLGGETYGYTF.

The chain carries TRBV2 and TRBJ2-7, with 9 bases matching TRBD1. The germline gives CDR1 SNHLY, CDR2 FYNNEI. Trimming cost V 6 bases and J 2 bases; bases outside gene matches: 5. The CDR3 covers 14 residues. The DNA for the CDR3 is TGTGCCAGCAGGGAACAGGGGGCGGCCTACGAGCAGTACTTC. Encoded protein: CASREQGAAYEQYF.

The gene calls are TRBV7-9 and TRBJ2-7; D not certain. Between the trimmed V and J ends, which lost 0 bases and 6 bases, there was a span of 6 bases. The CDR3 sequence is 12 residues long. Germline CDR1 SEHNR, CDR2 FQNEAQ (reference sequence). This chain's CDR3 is CASSLAGFEQYF. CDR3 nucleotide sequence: TGTGCCAGCAGCTTAGCCGGGTTCGAGCAGTACTTC.

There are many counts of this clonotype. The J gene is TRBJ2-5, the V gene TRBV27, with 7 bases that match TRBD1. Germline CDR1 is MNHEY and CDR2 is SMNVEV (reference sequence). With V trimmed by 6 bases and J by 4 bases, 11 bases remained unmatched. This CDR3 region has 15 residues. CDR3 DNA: TGTGCCAGCAGAACCACAGGGGCGTTGGCAGAGACCCAGTACTTC. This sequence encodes CASRTTGALAETQYF.

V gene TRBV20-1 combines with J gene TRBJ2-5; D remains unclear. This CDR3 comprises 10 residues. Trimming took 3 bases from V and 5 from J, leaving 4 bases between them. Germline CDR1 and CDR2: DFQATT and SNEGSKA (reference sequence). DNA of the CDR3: TGCAGTGCTAGGTCGGAGACCCAGTACTTC. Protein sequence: CSARSETQYF.

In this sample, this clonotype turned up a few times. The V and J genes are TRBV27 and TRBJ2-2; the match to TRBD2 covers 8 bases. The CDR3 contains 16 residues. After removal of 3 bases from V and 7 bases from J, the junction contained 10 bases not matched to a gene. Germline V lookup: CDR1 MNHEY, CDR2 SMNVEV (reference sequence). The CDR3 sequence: CASSLSSGSTGGELFF. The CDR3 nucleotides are TGTGCCAGCAGTTTGTCCAGCGGGAGTACTGGCGGGGAGCTGTTTTTT.

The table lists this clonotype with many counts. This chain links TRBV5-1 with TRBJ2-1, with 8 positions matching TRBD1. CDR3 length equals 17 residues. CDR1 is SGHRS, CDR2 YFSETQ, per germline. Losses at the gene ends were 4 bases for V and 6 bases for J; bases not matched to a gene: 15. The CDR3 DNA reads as TGCGCCAGCAGCCCGTTACCGACAGGGGAGGTGGGCAATGAGCAGTTCTTC. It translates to CASSPLPTGEVGNEQFF.

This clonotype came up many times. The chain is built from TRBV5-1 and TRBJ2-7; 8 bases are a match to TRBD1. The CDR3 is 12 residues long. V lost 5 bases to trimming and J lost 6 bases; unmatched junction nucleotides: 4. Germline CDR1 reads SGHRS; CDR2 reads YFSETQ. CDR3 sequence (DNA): TGCGCCAGCAGTTCGACAGGGGCCGAGCAGTACTTC. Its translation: CASSSTGAEQYF.

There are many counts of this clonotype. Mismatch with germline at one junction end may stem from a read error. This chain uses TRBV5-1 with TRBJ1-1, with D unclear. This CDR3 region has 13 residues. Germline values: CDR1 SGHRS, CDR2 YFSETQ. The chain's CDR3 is CASSPGQNTEAFF. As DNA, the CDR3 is TGTGCCAGCAGCCCGGGCCAGAACACTGAAGCTTTCTTT.

CDR3 DNA: TGTGCCAGCAGCTTGGTAAACCTAGGGACTGAAGCTTTCTTT. Encoded protein: CASSLVNLGTEAFF. The chain carries TRBV11-2 and TRBJ1-1; no firm D call. Germline V lookup: CDR1 SGHAT, CDR2 FQNNGV. CDR3 size: 14 residues. V lost 3 bases and J 5 bases, leaving 13 bases between the germline ends.